The 2 T cell receptor beta chains below all came from one sample that was sequenced in a study of T cell responses to AZD1222 COVID-19 vaccine. Produced via immunoSEQ multiplex PCR; TCRdb's table is partial and in-frame only. Altogether 140,000 or so clones are present, 85% to 90% being singletons, with the ten largest covering 2.5% to 3.5%. The sequencing used peripheral blood, collected 28 days after the second AZD1222 dose. Receptors were obtained from an adult who received the AZD1222 COVID-19 vaccine.

This clone was found once. V usage is TRBV5-6 and J usage is TRBJ1-5; possibly TRBD1 for D (6 bases). Per germline, CDR1 SGHDT and CDR2 YYEEEE. V shed 4 bases and J shed 4 bases, with 18 bases lying between them. This CDR3 is built from 16 residues. The CDR3 sequence: CASSMTGTWGNQPQHF. CDR3 nucleotide sequence: TGTGCCAGCAGCATGACTGGGACATGGGGTAATCAGCCCCAGCATTTT.

This sequence joins TRBV9 and TRBJ2-1, with D perhaps TRBD2 (6 bases). CDR1 and CDR2 from the germline V gene are SGDLS and YYNGEE. This CDR3 is built from 15 residues. Trimming stripped 0 bases from V and 2 bases from J, with 9 bases between. The CDR3 DNA is TGTGCCAGCAGCGTAGGGGGGGATCCCTACAATGAGCAGTTCTTC. Amino acid sequence: CASSVGGDPYNEQFF.